The next 3 T cell receptor beta chains were all read from a single sample in a study of blood T cells in healthy people across ages. Next came a second PCR, run for about 7 to 12 cycles, which used a sample-barcoded 5' primer along with a J-beta primer mix. TCRdb redid the calling of the 5' RACE reads with MiXCR, one entry per CDR3 protein. The table has more than 650,000 distinct CDR3 sequences, over 20% seen once; the top ten hold 20% to 25%. The material sequenced was blood. These receptors were taken from a man aged 65-85 years in good health.

The V gene is TRBV29-1, the J gene TRBJ1-2, with D unresolved. Trimming removed 7 bases from V and 5 bases from J, with 17 bases in between. Looked up from germline, CDR1 is SQVTM and CDR2 is ANQGSEA. This CDR3 contains 13 residues. As DNA, the CDR3 is TGCAGCGACTCCCGGGCCCAAACTTATGGCTACACCTTC. It specifies CSDSRAQTYGYTF.

The rearrangement joins TRBV2 to TRBJ2-3; TRBD1 matches at 7 bases. The CDR3 totals 14 residues. V shed 4 bases and J 6 bases; nucleotides not matched to a gene: 7. CDR1 is SNHLY and CDR2 is FYNNEI in the germline V gene. The DNA for the CDR3 is TGTGCCAGCAGTGGACAGGGTAACAGGGATACGCAGTATTTT. Amino acid sequence: CASSGQGNRDTQYF.

This clonotype was detected only a few times. V and J are TRBV7-6 and TRBJ2-7; D is ambiguous. This CDR3 comprises 11 residues. Germline loops: CDR1 SGHVS, CDR2 FNYEAQ. With 4 bases removed from V and 7 bases from J, the gap between germline ends came to 8 bases. The CDR3 bases are TGTGCCAGCAGCTCCGGTCGGGAGCAGTACTTC. Translating it yields CASSSGREQYF. The full variable domain, its missing parts supplied by reference TRBV7-6 and TRBJ2-7, is GAGVSQSPRYKVTKRGQDVALRCDPISGHVSLYWYRQALGQGPEFLTYFNYEAQQDKSGLPNDRFSAERPEGSISTLTIQRTEQRDSAMYRCASSSGREQYFGPGTRLTVT.